The 27 T cell receptor beta chains listed next were all sequenced from one sample in a study of blood T cells in healthy people across ages (dated by TCRdb to about 2015). Library method: 5' RACE. The sequencer listed for this sample is Illumina HiSeq 2500. A second PCR of about 6 to 12 cycles was run with a J-beta primer mix and a sample-barcoded 5' primer. The raw public reads went through TCRdb reprocessing: fastp at Q25, MiXCR clone calling, in-frame beta chains kept. Here each entry gathers all rows of one CDR3 protein and keeps the most common genes and DNA. Within this sample are approximately 800,000 distinct CDR3 sequences, with 46% of them counted one time only. The ten largest clones add up to about a sixth of the sample. The sequencing input was blood. The receptor set was obtained from a man at least 80 years old in good health.

This clonotype was seen a single time. The rearrangement uses TRBV27 and TRBJ2-1; 11 positions agree with TRBD2. This CDR3 is 14 amino acids long. CDR1 and CDR2 (germline): MNHEY, SMNVEV (reference sequence). With V trimmed by 6 bases and J by 10 bases, 8 bases remained unmatched. As DNA, the CDR3 is TGTGCCAGCAGGGGGACTAGCGGATGGGGGGAGCAGTTCTTC. Protein: CASRGTSGWGEQFF.

The chain joins TRBV29-1 to TRBJ2-7; 7 bases agree with TRBD1. Germline V gives CDR1 SQVTM, CDR2 ANQGSEA. V lost 6 bases to trimming and J lost 1 base; unmatched junction nucleotides: 9. This CDR3 has 14 amino acids. The CDR3 region is CSVNTPGQSYEQYF. The CDR3 DNA follows: TGCAGCGTGAATACACCGGGACAGTCCTACGAGCAGTACTTC.

This chain links TRBV10-2 with TRBJ2-4; TRBD2 aligns across 8 bases. CDR1 is WSHSY, CDR2 SAAADI, per germline. This CDR3 has 16 residues. J was trimmed by 0 bases and V by 9 bases; bases with no gene match: 10. For the CDR3, the DNA is TGCGCCAGTAAGCGGGAGACAGGTCTAGCCAAAAACATTCAGTACTTC. Translation gives CASKRETGLAKNIQYF.

The chain carries TRBV2 and TRBJ1-4, with 7 bases fitting TRBD1. CDR1 and CDR2 (germline): SNHLY, FYNNEI. Germline trimming cut 10 bases from V and 4 bases from J; bases unmatched to any gene: 9. The CDR3 sequence is 14 residues long. The CDR3 DNA reads as TGTGCCACCCTAGCGACAGGGCTTAATGAAAAACTGTTTTTT. Its translation: CATLATGLNEKLFF.

This clonotype was counted only a few times. This rearrangement joins TRBV12-3 or TRBV12-4 to TRBJ2-7; TRBD1 matches at 8 bases. The CDR3 length is 15 residues. The V gene end was trimmed by 4 bases and the J gene end by 5 bases; junction bases not matched to a gene: 10. CDR3 coding DNA: TGTGCCAGCAGTTCCCGGACAGGGTTAATGGACGAGCAGTACTTC. Its translation is CASSSRTGLMDEQYF.

The chain combines TRBV29-1 with TRBJ1-2, with TRBD1 matching over 8 bases. The V gene end was trimmed by 6 bases and the J gene end by 4 bases; junction bases not matched to a gene: 7. Per the germline V gene, CDR1 is SQVTM and CDR2 is ANQGSEA. The CDR3 loop spans 13 amino acids. The CDR3 DNA sequence: TGCAGCGTGGAAAATGACAGGGGCTATGGCTACACCTTC. It translates to CSVENDRGYGYTF.

This chain joins TRBV25-1 and TRBJ2-7; no clear D. V gave up 10 bases and J gave up 4 bases, with 11 bases separating them. This CDR3 contains 11 residues. The V gene's germline CDR1 is MGHDK and CDR2 SYGVNS. CDR3: CATEVFYEQYF. The CDR3 DNA reads TGTGCCACCGAGGTATTTTACGAGCAGTACTTC.

The chain combines TRBV5-1 with TRBJ2-6; 7 nucleotides agree with TRBD1. The CDR3 sequence is 17 residues long. With V trimmed by 4 bases and J by 0 bases, 7 bases remained unmatched. From germline, CDR1 is SGHRS and CDR2 YFSETQ. The CDR3: CASSRKQGFSGANVLTF. The CDR3 nucleotides are TGCGCCAGCAGCCGGAAACAGGGGTTCTCTGGGGCCAACGTCCTGACTTTC.

The J gene is TRBJ2-7, the V gene TRBV11-1; 9 bases are shared with TRBD2. CDR3 length: 17 amino acids. Germline V gene data show CDR1 as SGHAT and CDR2 as FQDESV (reference sequence). The trim removed 1 base at V and 3 bases at J, leaving 10 bases unmatched. Here the CDR3 reads CASSLGTGTSQYYEQYF. CDR3 bases: TGTGCCAGCAGCTTAGGGACCGGGACTAGCCAGTACTACGAGCAGTACTTC.

This clonotype is deemed medium-sized. The J gene is TRBJ2-7, the V gene TRBV29-1, with a possible D match to TRBD1 (5 bases). Between the trimmed V and J ends, which lost 0 bases and 4 bases, there was a span of 10 bases. The CDR3 extends over 13 amino acids. CDR1 is SQVTM, CDR2 ANQGSEA, per germline. CDR3 in amino acids: CSVEEDTQYEQYF. CDR3 DNA sequence: TGCAGCGTTGAAGAGGACACACAATACGAGCAGTACTTC.

The chain is built from TRBV20-1 and TRBJ2-5, with D tentatively TRBD2 (5 bases). Per the germline V gene, CDR1 is DFQATT and CDR2 is SNEGSKA (reference sequence). V dropped 6 bases and J dropped 2 bases, with 16 bases sitting between them. The CDR3 runs 14 residues. DNA for the CDR3: TGCAGTGCCCCGAGAGCTAGCACTCAAGAGACCCAGTACTTC. Protein product: CSAPRASTQETQYF.

This clonotype was detected a few times. V and J are TRBV20-1 and TRBJ1-3, with a weak D call TRBD1 (6 bases). V lost 6 bases, J lost 0 bases, and 21 bases lay in between. The CDR3 has 17 residues. Germline lookup yields CDR1 DFQATT and CDR2 SNEGSKA (reference sequence). This chain's CDR3 is CSAHHGGQGYSGNTIYF. CDR3 in DNA: TGCAGTGCCCACCACGGGGGGCAGGGATACTCTGGAAACACCATATATTTT.

J is TRBJ2-5 and V is TRBV7-2; TRBD2 matches 7 bases. The CDR3 length is 16 residues. The junction had 7 bases not matched to a gene; V was cut back by 1 base and J by 2 bases. Germline-derived CDR1 and CDR2 are SGHTA and FQGNSA. CDR3 in DNA: TGTGCCAGCAGCTTAGTGGCTAGCGGTCATCAAGAGACCCAGTACTTC. Encoded protein: CASSLVASGHQETQYF.

V and J are TRBV29-1 and TRBJ2-7; D might be TRBD1 (6 bases). The CDR3 is 13 amino acids. Trimming removed 7 bases from V and 3 bases from J, with 16 bases in between. CDR1 is SQVTM, CDR2 ANQGSEA, per germline. Here the CDR3 DNA reads TGCAGCGCCGAGGGCAGGGGCCGCTACGAGCAGTACTTC. It is translated as CSAEGRGRYEQYF.

The CDR3 DNA follows: TGCGCCAGCAGCTTCGCGGGAGGGCCGGGTGAGCAGTTCTTC. Its translation is CASSFAGGPGEQFF. This sequence joins TRBV5-1 and TRBJ2-1; TRBD2 agrees at 9 bases. This CDR3 has 14 amino acids. The germline V gene has CDR1 SGHRS and CDR2 YFSETQ. V lost 2 bases, J lost 9 bases, and 6 bases stayed unmatched.

The chain uses TRBV20-1 and TRBJ2-1, with 8 bases lining up with TRBD2. The CDR3 spans 16 residues. CDR1 is DFQATT, CDR2 SNEGSKA, per germline (reference sequence). V shed 1 base, J shed 6 bases, and the junction held 11 bases outside the gene matches. The CDR3 loop reads CSARGLLAGGPNEQFF. CDR3 nucleotides: TGCAGTGCTAGAGGACTTCTGGCGGGAGGCCCCAATGAGCAGTTCTTC.

The V call is TRBV20-1, the J call TRBJ2-1; 7 bases are a match to TRBD2. The CDR3 totals 16 residues. V lost 2 bases, J lost 3 bases, and 10 bases stayed unmatched. The germline V gene has CDR1 DFQATT and CDR2 SNEGSKA (reference sequence). The CDR3 DNA is TGCAGTGCTAGAAATAGCCTAGGACTAGTCTACAATGAGCAGTTCTTC. Protein product: CSARNSLGLVYNEQFF.

The chain is built from TRBV5-5 and TRBJ1-1; D uncertain. This CDR3 contains 14 residues. Germline assignment: CDR1 SGHKS and CDR2 YYEKEE (reference sequence). V was pared by 2 bases and J by 2 bases, with 10 bases between. In DNA form, the CDR3 reads TGTGCCAGCAGCTTTGCGACCACCAACACTGAAGCTTTCTTT. Protein product: CASSFATTNTEAFF. Combining the CDR3 with reference TRBV5-5 and TRBJ1-1 gives the whole variable domain DAGVTQSPTHLIKTRGQQVTLRCSPISGHKSVSWYQQVLGQGPQFIFQYYEKEERGRGNFPDRFSARQFPNYSSELNVNALLLGDSALYLCASSFATTNTEAFFGQGTRLTVV.

This clonotype was detected a few times. The rearrangement uses TRBV27 and TRBJ2-3, with D unresolved. V dropped 4 bases and J dropped 4 bases, with 12 bases sitting between them. The CDR3 is made up of 14 amino acids. Germline V CDR1 and CDR2: MNHEY, SMNVEV (reference sequence). This CDR3 is CASSSLAVPDTQYF. The CDR3 DNA reads as TGTGCCAGCAGTTCCCTTGCGGTTCCAGATACGCAGTATTTT.

The V call is TRBV20-1, the J call TRBJ1-6, with 8 positions matching TRBD1. Germline lookup yields CDR1 DFQATT and CDR2 SNEGSKA (reference sequence). The CDR3 runs to 13 residues. Germline trimming cut 3 bases from V and 7 bases from J; bases unmatched to any gene: 2. The CDR3 spells CSARTGANSPLHF. The DNA of the CDR3 is TGCAGTGCTAGGACAGGGGCAAATTCACCCCTCCACTTT.

The rearrangement links TRBV7-9 to TRBJ2-1; D call uncertain. Looked up from germline, CDR1 is SEHNR and CDR2 is FQNEAQ (reference sequence). This CDR3 comprises 11 residues. Trimming took 6 bases from V and 8 from J, leaving 8 bases between them. DNA of the CDR3: TGTGCCAGCAGGGAGAGCGATGAGCAGTTCTTC. It specifies CASRESDEQFF.

The chain joins TRBV6-4 to TRBJ2-1; 10 bases line up with TRBD1. CDR1 is MRHNA and CDR2 is SNTAGT in the germline V gene. This CDR3 has 13 amino acids. V was pared by 7 bases and J by 9 bases, with 6 bases of the junction left unmatched. The CDR3 DNA reads as TGTGCCAGCAAAAGGACAGGGGGAGGTGAGCAGTTCTTC. Translating gives CASKRTGGGEQFF.

This clonotype was seen at least ten times. The chain carries TRBV28 and TRBJ2-5; 10 bases fit TRBD2. The trim removed 6 bases at V and 1 base at J, leaving 8 bases unmatched. Looked up from germline, CDR1 is MDHEN and CDR2 is SYDVKM. The CDR3 covers 16 residues. This CDR3 reads CASRTGLAGVQETQYF. CDR3 nucleotides: TGTGCCAGCAGAACGGGGCTAGCGGGAGTCCAAGAGACCCAGTACTTC.

This clonotype came up a few times. The rearrangement joins TRBV2 to TRBJ2-5; 9 bases are a match to TRBD2. CDR3 length: 18 amino acids. The V segment lost 3 bases and the J segment 5 bases; nucleotides outside the gene matches: 16. Germline CDR1 and CDR2: SNHLY and FYNNEI. DNA of the CDR3: TGTGCCAGCAGTGACCCAAGCGTGCGGGAGGGGGCGCGGGAGACCCAGTACTTC. Residues: CASSDPSVREGARETQYF.

The gene calls are TRBV28 and TRBJ1-2, with D possibly being TRBD1 (6 bases). The length of the CDR3 is 13 residues. V was pared by 8 bases and J by 0 bases, with 10 bases between. CDR1 is MDHEN, CDR2 SYDVKM, per germline. The CDR3 DNA follows: TGTGCCAGCGACAGGAATCCTAACTATGGCTACACCTTC. Its translation is CASDRNPNYGYTF.

The gene calls are TRBV4-3 and TRBJ1-5; D possibly corresponds to TRBD1 (5 bases). The ends were cut back, 0 bases at V and 6 bases at J, with 12 bases in the middle. The CDR3 consists of 15 residues. Germline V lookup: CDR1 LGHNA, CDR2 YSLEER. DNA for the CDR3: TGCGCCAGCAGCCAAGATACGGGAAGGGGTCAGCCCCAGCATTTT. It translates to CASSQDTGRGQPQHF.

This clonotype was detected a few times. V usage is TRBV10-3 and J usage is TRBJ2-3, with 9 bases identical to TRBD1. The junction had 2 bases not matched to a gene; V was cut back by 7 bases and J by 3 bases. From germline, CDR1 is ENHRY and CDR2 SYGVKD. The CDR3 consists of 13 residues. CDR3 residues: CAINGQGTDTQYF. The DNA for the CDR3 is TGTGCCATCAACGGACAGGGGACAGATACGCAGTATTTT.